The 32 T cell receptor beta chains reported below all come from one sample, sequenced in a study of radiotherapy plus CTLA-4 blockade in lung cancer. TCRdb keeps only in-frame clones here, not all; method: immunoSEQ multiplex PCR. The sample lists 84,000 or so clones, approximately 82% occurring once. The specimen was peripheral blood, collected from a patient treated with radiotherapy plus ipilimumab. All receptors come from a human donor with non-small cell lung cancer that progressed on radiotherapy plus ipilimumab.

The gene calls are TRBV7-2 and TRBJ1-5; D is undetermined. CDR1 and CDR2 (germline): SGHTA, FQGNSA. CDR3 length: 13 residues. Trimming shortened V by 1 base and J by 6 bases, and 7 bases separated the two germline ends. CDR3 amino acids: CASSLDGIQPQHF. In DNA form, the CDR3 reads TGTGCCAGCAGCTTAGATGGGATTCAGCCCCAGCATTTT.

The V gene is TRBV5-1, the J gene TRBJ2-1; TRBD1 aligns across 7 bases. Germline loops: CDR1 SGHRS, CDR2 YFSETQ. This CDR3 is 17 amino acids long. The trim removed 4 bases at V and 0 bases at J, leaving 10 bases unmatched. The CDR3 bases are TGCGCCAGCAGCCCCCGTGGGCGACAGGGCTCCTACAATGAGCAGTTCTTC. This gives the protein CASSPRGRQGSYNEQFF. The complete variable domain, with remaining parts taken from reference TRBV5-1 and TRBJ2-1, reads KAGVTQTPRYLIKTRGQQVTLSCSPISGHRSVSWYQQTPGQGLQFLFEYFSETQRNKGNFPGRFSGRQFSNSRSEMNVSTLELGDSALYLCASSPRGRQGSYNEQFFGPGTRLTVL.

The chain uses TRBV7-3 and TRBJ2-2; 7 nucleotides match TRBD1. The CDR3 loop spans 16 amino acids. V was clipped by 4 bases and J by 1 base; unmatched bases: 6. Per germline, CDR1 SGHTA and CDR2 FQGTGA. The CDR3 region is CASSSTGTVNTGELFF. The CDR3 region has the DNA TGTGCCAGCAGCTCTACCGGGACAGTGAACACCGGGGAGCTGTTTTTT. The whole variable domain, remainder taken from reference TRBV7-3 and TRBJ2-2, is GAGVSQTPSNKVTEKGKYVELRCDPISGHTALYWYRQSLGQGPEFLIYFQGTGAADDSGLPNDRFFAVRPEGSVSTLKIQRTERGDSAVYLCASSSTGTVNTGELFFGEGSRLTVL.

CDR3 residues: CASSTGQVYNSPLHF. The CDR3 DNA reads as TGCGCCAGCAGCACCGGACAGGTCTATAATTCACCCCTCCACTTT. The chain couples TRBV4-1 to TRBJ1-6; 7 nucleotides match TRBD1. This CDR3 region has 15 residues. V lost 5 bases, J lost 3 bases, and 4 bases stayed unmatched. Germline V gene data show CDR1 as MGHRA and CDR2 as YSYEKL.

Comments on this clone: Germline is not matched at one junction end, which may reflect a read error. V is TRBV18 and J is TRBJ1-1; 7 nucleotides agree with TRBD1. There are 14 residues in the CDR3. The germline V gene encodes CDR1 KGHSH and CDR2 LQKENI. CDR3: CASSDRILKTEAFF. Here the CDR3 DNA reads TGTGCCAGCTCGGACAGGATTTTGAAAACTGAAGCTTTCTTT.

This chain joins TRBV6-5 and TRBJ1-1; D remains unclear. Germline assignment: CDR1 MNHEY and CDR2 SVGAGI. With 7 bases removed from V and 1 base from J, the gap between germline ends came to 10 bases. The CDR3 spans 13 residues. This CDR3 reads CASTGRPNTEAFF. The DNA for the CDR3 is TGTGCCAGCACGGGAAGACCGAACACTGAAGCTTTCTTT.

This chain joins TRBV6-1 and TRBJ1-2; the D is unclear. The CDR3 length is 13 residues. The germline V and J ends were trimmed by 4 bases and 4 bases, with 10 bases remaining between them. Germline V CDR1 and CDR2: MNHNS, SASEGT. As DNA, the CDR3 is TGTGCCAGCAGTGGACCGGGTCTCTATGGCTACACCTTC. Encoded protein: CASSGPGLYGYTF.

This chain links TRBV7-9 with TRBJ2-5; weak D call: TRBD1 (5 bases). V was pared by 1 base and J by 3 bases, with 6 bases between. There are 13 residues in the CDR3. Germline V lookup: CDR1 SEHNR, CDR2 FQNEAQ (reference sequence). CDR3 sequence: CASSLVREETQYF. Written as DNA, the CDR3 is TGTGCCAGCAGCTTAGTCAGGGAAGAGACCCAGTACTTC.

J is TRBJ2-3 and V is TRBV28, with TRBD2 matching 9 bases. Unmatched junction bases numbered 23, after V lost 6 bases and J lost 7 bases. The CDR3 has 19 residues. From germline, CDR1 is MDHEN and CDR2 SYDVKM. The CDR3 sequence: CASSPSKLTSGELRYTQYF. As DNA, the CDR3 is TGTGCCAGCAGCCCGTCTAAATTGACTAGCGGAGAATTGCGGTATACGCAGTATTTT.

This chain uses TRBV7-2 with TRBJ1-3; maybe TRBD1 (5 bases). The CDR3 extends over 17 amino acids. Between the trimmed V and J ends, which lost 5 bases and 0 bases, there was a span of 17 bases. Germline-derived CDR1 and CDR2 are SGHTA and FQGNSA. The CDR3 DNA reads TGTGCCAGCAGCGACCGGGACGTTATCGGCTCTGGAAACACCATATATTTT. Protein sequence: CASSDRDVIGSGNTIYF.

The chain employs TRBV18 and TRBJ2-2; TRBD2 agrees at 14 bases. The germline gives CDR1 KGHSH, CDR2 LQKENI. The CDR3 spans 18 residues. V trimming: 0 bases; J trimming: 7 bases; junction bases outside the gene matches: 7. CDR3 protein: CASSPPSGTSGRFGELFF. Written as DNA, the CDR3 is TGTGCCAGCTCACCACCGTCTGGGACTAGCGGGAGATTCGGGGAGCTGTTTTTT. Full variable domain (outside the CDR3, taken from reference TRBV18 and TRBJ2-2): NAGVMQNPRHLVRRRGQEARLRCSPMKGHSHVYWYRQLPEEGLKFMVYLQKENIIDESGMPKERFSAEFPKEGPSILRIQQVVRGDSAAYFCASSPPSGTSGRFGELFFGEGSRLTVL.

J is TRBJ2-3 and V is TRBV29-1, with 9 nucleotides matching TRBD2. V dropped 6 bases and J dropped 6; count of bases not matched to a gene: 7. Per the germline V gene, CDR1 is SQVTM and CDR2 is ANQGSEA. CDR3 length: 13 residues. The chain's CDR3 is CSVRRTSEDTQYF. DNA for the CDR3: TGCAGCGTGAGGCGGACTAGCGAGGATACGCAGTATTTT.

This rearrangement joins TRBV11-1 to TRBJ2-3; 8 bases agree with TRBD2. Germline-derived CDR1 and CDR2 are SGHAT and FQDESV (reference sequence). This CDR3 region has 13 residues. The junction had 2 bases not matched to a gene; V was cut back by 5 bases and J by 4 bases. CDR3 protein: CASSRGGPDTQYF. CDR3 nucleotide sequence: TGTGCCAGCAGCCGCGGGGGGCCAGATACGCAGTATTTT.

This clone has just one count. The chain has TRBV5-1 and TRBJ2-7, with 7 positions matching TRBD1. V lost 4 bases, J lost 5 bases, and 9 bases stayed unmatched. This CDR3 region has 14 residues. Germline CDR1 and CDR2: SGHRS and YFSETQ. CDR3 protein: CASSPDRMFNEQYF. Written as DNA, the CDR3 is TGCGCCAGCAGCCCGGACAGGATGTTCAACGAGCAGTACTTC.

CDR3 in DNA: TGTGCCTGGACCGCCGGGGGTGATACGCAGTATTTT. Amino acid sequence: CAWTAGGDTQYF. The chain joins TRBV30 to TRBJ2-3, with D perhaps matching TRBD2 (6 bases). Germline CDR1 GTSNPN, CDR2 SVGIG (reference sequence). CDR3 length: 12 residues. V lost 4 bases and J 6 bases, leaving 11 bases between the germline ends.

The chain uses TRBV7-2 and TRBJ2-5, with TRBD2 matching 13 bases. The germline V gene encodes CDR1 SGHTA and CDR2 FQGNSA. Losses at the gene ends were 8 bases for V and 4 bases for J; bases not matched to a gene: 1. This CDR3 has 13 residues. DNA of the CDR3: TGTGCCAGCCGACTAGCGGGAGGAGAGACCCAGTACTTC. It translates to CASRLAGGETQYF.

This chain links TRBV9 with TRBJ2-2, with 9 bases fitting TRBD2. The CDR3 runs 16 residues. J was trimmed by 0 bases and V by 0 bases; bases with no gene match: 0. Germline V lookup: CDR1 SGDLS, CDR2 YYNGEE. CDR3 in amino acids: CASSVASGTNTGELFF. The CDR3 DNA follows: TGTGCCAGCAGCGTAGCTAGCGGGACGAACACCGGGGAGCTGTTTTTT.

This chain connects TRBV4-2 to TRBJ1-5, with D hard to call. The CDR3 covers 15 residues. The germline gives CDR1 LGHNA, CDR2 YNFKEQ. Trimming took off 0 bases at V and 2 bases at J, with 8 bases between the two ends. CDR3 DNA sequence: TGTGCCAGCAGCCAAGAGCCCGTGGGCAATCAGCCCCAGCATTTT. Translation gives CASSQEPVGNQPQHF.

This chain connects TRBV7-2 to TRBJ1-1; D not certain. The CDR3 loop spans 15 amino acids. V was shortened by 5 bases and J by 6 bases, with 19 bases between the two germline ends. Germline CDR1 reads SGHTA; CDR2 reads FQGNSA. CDR3 protein: CASSVLGAKQSEAFF. The CDR3 nucleotides are TGTGCCAGCAGCGTCTTGGGCGCTAAGCAGTCTGAAGCTTTCTTT. The full variable domain, with the rest looked up from reference TRBV7-2 and TRBJ1-1, is GAGVSQSPSNKVTEKGKDVELRCDPISGHTALYWYRQSLGQGLEFLIYFQGNSAPDKSGLPSDRFSAERTGGSVSTLTIQRTQQEDSAVYLCASSVLGAKQSEAFFGQGTRLTVV.

The V gene is TRBV5-1, the J gene TRBJ2-1, with TRBD2 identical over 14 bases. The CDR3 covers 16 residues. V dropped 3 bases and J dropped 5; count of bases not matched to a gene: 4. The germline gives CDR1 SGHRS, CDR2 YFSETQ. The CDR3 DNA is TGCGCCAGCAGCTCCTGGACTAGCGGGGGGCACAATGAGCAGTTCTTC. Translating gives CASSSWTSGGHNEQFF.

The chain links TRBV7-9 to TRBJ2-1; TRBD1 might be the D (5 bases). Trimming pared 1 base from V and 6 bases from J, leaving 16 bases between. The CDR3 contains 16 residues. The V gene's germline CDR1 is SEHNR and CDR2 FQNEAQ (reference sequence). The CDR3 reads CASSLDRGWKGNEQFF. CDR3 coding DNA: TGTGCCAGCAGCTTAGATAGGGGCTGGAAGGGCAATGAGCAGTTCTTC.

The rearrangement joins TRBV7-2 to TRBJ2-1, with no clear D. The CDR3 covers 16 residues. Trimming pared 5 bases from V and 0 bases from J, leaving 14 bases between. Germline CDR1 SGHTA, CDR2 FQGNSA. The CDR3 sequence is CASSPWMAPSYNEQFF. CDR3 in DNA: TGTGCCAGCAGCCCCTGGATGGCCCCCTCCTACAATGAGCAGTTCTTC.

The genes are TRBV13 and TRBJ2-7; 10 bases match TRBD1. Germline CDR1 reads PRHDT; CDR2 reads FYEKMQ (reference sequence). Unmatched junction bases numbered 5, after V lost 4 bases and J lost 2 bases. This CDR3 comprises 15 residues. The DNA for the CDR3 is TGTGCCAGCAGCTCCCCGGGGACAGGGGCCTACGAGCAGTACTTC. This sequence encodes CASSSPGTGAYEQYF.

This rearrangement joins TRBV5-1 to TRBJ1-1, with 8 bases matching TRBD1. The length of the CDR3 is 13 residues. Germline assignment: CDR1 SGHRS and CDR2 YFSETQ. V shed 2 bases and J 9 bases; nucleotides not matched to a gene: 6. The CDR3 reads CASSFLQGAQAFF. CDR3 coding DNA: TGCGCCAGCAGCTTTCTGCAGGGGGCTCAAGCTTTCTTT.

This clone was seen more than once but under ten times. This chain links TRBV7-2 with TRBJ2-7; D unresolved. The CDR3 covers 13 residues. Trimming shortened V by 2 bases and J by 3 bases, and 8 bases separated the two germline ends. The germline V gene encodes CDR1 SGHTA and CDR2 FQGNSA. The CDR3: CASSLPPSYEQYF. CDR3 bases: TGTGCCAGCAGCTTACCACCGAGCTACGAGCAGTACTTC.

The chain joins TRBV30 to TRBJ1-1; D is uncertain. Trimming took off 4 bases at V and 0 bases at J, with 12 bases between the two ends. This CDR3 has 14 residues. Germline values: CDR1 GTSNPN, CDR2 SVGIG (reference sequence). CDR3 DNA: TGTGCCTGGACCCGGTGGGGTATGAACACTGAAGCTTTCTTT. Residues: CAWTRWGMNTEAFF.

V is TRBV28 and J is TRBJ2-7; 8 bases align to TRBD1. The junction had 7 bases not matched to a gene; V was cut back by 4 bases and J by 2 bases. CDR3 size: 15 residues. Germline CDR1 reads MDHEN; CDR2 reads SYDVKM. CDR3 protein: CASSSDYRGAYEQYF. CDR3 nucleotides: TGTGCCAGCAGTTCTGACTACAGGGGGGCCTACGAGCAGTACTTC. The whole variable domain, remainder taken from reference TRBV28 and TRBJ2-7, is DVKVTQSSRYLVKRTGEKVFLECVQDMDHENMFWYRQDPGLGLRLIYFSYDVKMKEKGDIPEGYSVSREKKERFSLILESASTNQTSMYLCASSSDYRGAYEQYFGPGTRLTVT.

The CDR3, as DNA: TGTGCCAGCAGCTTAAAAGCAGGTCTCTATGGCTACACCTTC. Protein sequence: CASSLKAGLYGYTF. This rearrangement joins TRBV7-3 to TRBJ1-2; D gene ambiguous. CDR1 SGHTA and CDR2 FQGTGA come from the germline V gene. This CDR3 contains 14 residues. The germline V and J ends were trimmed by 1 base and 4 bases, with 10 bases remaining between them. Full variable domain (outside the CDR3, taken from reference TRBV7-3 and TRBJ1-2): GAGVSQTPSNKVTEKGKYVELRCDPISGHTALYWYRQSLGQGPEFLIYFQGTGAADDSGLPNDRFFAVRPEGSVSTLKIQRTERGDSAVYLCASSLKAGLYGYTFGSGTRLTVV.

This clone was seen once. V is TRBV7-9 and J is TRBJ2-2, with 7 bases aligning to TRBD1. Per germline, CDR1 SEHNR and CDR2 FQNEAQ (reference sequence). The CDR3 is 15 residues long. V lost 4 bases and J lost 2; bases outside the gene matches: 4. The CDR3 DNA reads as TGTGCCAGCAGCTCCCGACAGGGAAACACCGGGGAGCTGTTTTTT. Protein: CASSSRQGNTGELFF.

The chain links TRBV18 to TRBJ1-2; 7 nucleotides match TRBD1. The CDR3 is made up of 13 amino acids. Germline CDR1 KGHSH, CDR2 LQKENI. V shed 1 base and J 4 bases; nucleotides not matched to a gene: 0. The CDR3 region has the DNA TGTGCCAGCTCACCACAGGGGGCCTATGGCTACACCTTC. It is translated as CASSPQGAYGYTF.

CDR3 region: CATSSEGPNEKLFF. For the CDR3, the DNA is TGTGCCACCAGCAGTGAAGGGCCTAATGAAAAACTGTTTTTT. The J gene is TRBJ1-4, the V gene TRBV15; D not resolved. CDR3 length: 14 residues. Trimming stripped 3 bases from V and 3 bases from J, with 8 bases between. The germline CDR1 and CDR2 sequences are LNHNV and YYDKDF (reference sequence).

This clone occurred once. V is TRBV7-9 and J is TRBJ1-5; D uncertain. Trimming took 5 bases from V and 7 from J, leaving 18 bases between them. CDR1 and CDR2 (germline): SEHNR, FQNEAQ (reference sequence). The CDR3 contains 15 residues. The CDR3 coding sequence is TGTGCCAGCAGCCCACGCGGGGAGGGCGGACAGCCCCAGCATTTT. This gives the protein CASSPRGEGGQPQHF.